A single sample is the source of the 9 T cell receptor beta chains below, sequenced in a study of vaccination effects on CD4 cells after COVID-19. Which antigens these TCRs recognize remains unknown. Antigen-specific CD4+ T cells were expanded with viral peptide pools in the ViraFEST assay before sequencing. At the end of around 11 days of culture, CD4+ T cells were isolated. Vaccine recipients lacked prior SARS-CoV-2 infection and had negative nucleocapsid antibodies. The repertoire was sequenced with immunoSEQ multiplex PCR; TCRdb's copy has only in-frame clones and lacks some. The table records roughly 30,000 clones, about three quarters of them present only once. The specimen comprised CD4+ T cells from PBMCs cultured with HCoV-OC43 spike peptides, sampled before COVID-19 vaccination. Documented subset: HCoV-OC43 spike overlapping peptide pool stimulation. The receptors were gathered from a human donor who received a COVID-19 vaccine.

The rearrangement joins TRBV18 to TRBJ1-3; D possibly corresponds to TRBD1 (6 bases). Per the germline V gene, CDR1 is KGHSH and CDR2 is LQKENI. The CDR3 is 15 residues long. Trimming pared 2 bases from V and 4 bases from J, leaving 12 bases between. CDR3 bases: TGTGCCAGCTCACCAGGAACAGGGTACGGAAACACCATATATTTT. This translates into CASSPGTGYGNTIYF.

V gene TRBV5-1 combines with J gene TRBJ2-3; the match to TRBD2 covers 10 bases. Trimming at V came to 0 bases and at J to 6 bases, leaving 7 bases not matched to a gene. The CDR3 is made up of 16 amino acids. The germline gives CDR1 SGHRS, CDR2 YFSETQ. The CDR3 region has the DNA TGCGCCAGCAGCTTGGCGCCTAGCGGGGGCGCGGATACGCAGTATTTT. Encoded protein: CASSLAPSGGADTQYF.

This chain uses TRBV27 with TRBJ2-1; 12 bases are shared with TRBD2. This CDR3 is built from 15 residues. CDR1 and CDR2 from the germline V gene are MNHEY and SMNVEV (reference sequence). J was trimmed by 7 bases and V by 4 bases; bases with no gene match: 5. CDR3 DNA sequence: TGTGCCAGCAGTTCTCTAGCGGGGGGGCGGAATGAGCAGTTCTTC. Its protein is CASSSLAGGRNEQFF.

V gene TRBV6-1 combines with J gene TRBJ2-7; D ambiguous. Germline CDR1 and CDR2: MNHNS and SASEGT. The ends were cut back, 2 bases at V and 1 base at J, with 12 bases in the middle. This CDR3 is 15 amino acids long. The CDR3, as DNA: TGTGCCAGCAGTGAATTCCAGGACGGATCCTACGAGCAGTACTTC. It is translated as CASSEFQDGSYEQYF.

This clone was recorded once. The chain carries TRBV30 and TRBJ1-2, with D possibly being TRBD1 (6 bases). Trimming left V 0 bases short and J 3 bases short, with 14 bases between. The CDR3 is 15 residues long. Per the germline V gene, CDR1 is GTSNPN and CDR2 is SVGIG (reference sequence). CDR3: CAWSVLGGAYYGYTF. For the CDR3, the DNA is TGTGCCTGGAGTGTACTGGGGGGCGCGTACTATGGCTACACCTTC.

This chain connects TRBV28 to TRBJ2-5; 9 nucleotides match TRBD1. CDR1 and CDR2 (germline): MDHEN, SYDVKM. Losses at the gene ends were 7 bases for V and 2 bases for J; bases not matched to a gene: 17. This CDR3 is built from 18 residues. Here the CDR3 reads CASTHGQGKNELQETQYF. In DNA form, the CDR3 reads TGTGCCAGCACCCATGGACAGGGGAAGAATGAGTTACAAGAGACCCAGTACTTC.

The chain has TRBV12-3 or TRBV12-4 and TRBJ1-1; D gene uncertain. The CDR3 totals 13 residues. V lost 0 bases to trimming and J lost 4 bases, with 6 bases between them. This chain's CDR3 is CASSLAEGTEAFF. The CDR3, as DNA: TGTGCCAGCAGTTTAGCTGAAGGCACTGAAGCTTTCTTT.

V usage is TRBV2 and J usage is TRBJ2-7, with TRBD1 matching 9 bases. The ends lost 6 bases at V and 6 bases at J; junction bases unmatched: 12. The germline V gene encodes CDR1 SNHLY and CDR2 FYNNEI. The CDR3 sequence is 15 residues long. The CDR3 sequence is CASRERGQGEGEQYF. The CDR3 coding sequence is TGTGCCAGCAGAGAACGGGGACAGGGAGAGGGCGAGCAGTACTTC. The full variable domain, rest sourced from reference TRBV2 and TRBJ2-7, is EPEVTQTPSHQVTQMGQEVILRCVPISNHLYFYWYRQILGQKVEFLVSFYNNEISEKSEIFDDQFSVERPDGSNFTLKIRSTKLEDSAMYFCASRERGQGEGEQYFGPGTRLTVT.

Notes on this clone: One end of the junction is discordant with germline, which a read error may explain. V usage is TRBV5-1 and J usage is TRBJ1-1; perhaps TRBD1 as D (5 bases). The CDR3 runs 15 residues. Looked up from germline, CDR1 is SGHRS and CDR2 is YFSETQ. The CDR3 bases are TGCGCCAGCAGCTTGGAAAGCAGACAGAACTCTGAAGCTTTCTTT. Translated: CASSLESRQNSEAFF.